This TCR beta chain was recovered during a study of radiation and T cells in renal cell carcinoma. A few counts support this clone. No antigen is known for it. Whole-study results and caveats: Dominant CDR3 motifs were more common in irradiated tumors than controls. Compared with controls, irradiated tumors showed greater TCR clonality. Only small tumor regions of around 1 g were sampled.

Measured with immunoSEQ multiplex PCR; TCRdb has only the in-frame clones, and not every one. The table lists approximately 16,000 clones, 45% to 70% of them singletons. Specified treatment: treatment-naive control, cytoreductive nephrectomy. Control samples are tumors resected by cytoreductive nephrectomy without prior radiation. This receptor was identified in a man aged 45-65 years with renal cell carcinoma. The sample in question was tumor tissue, obtained from a patient whose treatment was nephrectomy without radiotherapy.

As DNA, the CDR3 is TGTGCCAGCAGCAAAGAGGGGGGGTTAGGTTTC. Protein product: CASSKEGGLGF. This chain links TRBV21-1 with TRBJ2-7; the table calls TRBD2, which could not be checked here. TRBV21-1 is a pseudogene. The CDR3 has 11 amino acids.